These 4 T cell receptor beta chains came from one sample sequenced in a study of blood T cell repertoires in COVID-19. The protocol was immunoSEQ multiplex PCR, while the TCRdb copy is restricted to in-frame clones and leaves out a portion. The sample yields 140,000 to 150,000 clones, 85% to 90% seen once. Sequenced sample: peripheral blood. The receptors come from a man younger than 35 with COVID-19, enrolled during active disease.

This clone was picked up a small number of times. This chain links TRBV4-3 with TRBJ2-7; maybe TRBD1 (6 bases). The CDR3 runs to 14 residues. V lost 0 bases and J lost 9, with 15 bases in between. Germline CDR1 and CDR2: LGHNA and YSLEER. CDR3 protein: CASSQDRRGMAQYF. The CDR3 DNA sequence: TGCGCCAGCAGCCAAGACCGCAGGGGCATGGCGCAGTACTTC.

This clone was counted once. V gene TRBV19 combines with J gene TRBJ1-5, with D tentatively TRBD1 (5 bases). Germline V lookup: CDR1 LNHDA, CDR2 SQIVND (reference sequence). There are 18 residues in the CDR3. V lost 4 bases and J lost 4, with 23 bases in between. CDR3: CASSTRWALREGNQPQHF. The CDR3 DNA sequence: TGTGCCAGTAGTACCCGTTGGGCTCTCCGGGAGGGGAATCAGCCCCAGCATTTT.

This clone was observed a single time. The CDR3 region is CASSQDFRQGPTYEQYF. CDR3 DNA sequence: TGTGCCAGCAGCCAAGATTTTAGACAGGGCCCAACCTACGAGCAGTACTTC. V is TRBV14 and J is TRBJ2-7, with 7 bases lining up with TRBD1. The junction had 10 bases not matched to a gene; V was cut back by 0 bases and J by 2 bases. Germline lookup yields CDR1 SGHDN and CDR2 FVKESK. CDR3 length: 17 residues.

The CDR3 here is CASSQGPQGSFSYEQYF. CDR3 bases: TGCGCCAGCAGCCAGGGTCCACAGGGTTCCTTTTCCTACGAGCAGTACTTC. The rearrangement links TRBV4-3 to TRBJ2-7, with a possible D match to TRBD1 (6 bases). CDR1 is LGHNA and CDR2 is YSLEER in the germline V gene. The CDR3 runs to 17 residues. The V end lost 3 bases, the J end lost 1 base, and 19 bases lay between the germline ends.